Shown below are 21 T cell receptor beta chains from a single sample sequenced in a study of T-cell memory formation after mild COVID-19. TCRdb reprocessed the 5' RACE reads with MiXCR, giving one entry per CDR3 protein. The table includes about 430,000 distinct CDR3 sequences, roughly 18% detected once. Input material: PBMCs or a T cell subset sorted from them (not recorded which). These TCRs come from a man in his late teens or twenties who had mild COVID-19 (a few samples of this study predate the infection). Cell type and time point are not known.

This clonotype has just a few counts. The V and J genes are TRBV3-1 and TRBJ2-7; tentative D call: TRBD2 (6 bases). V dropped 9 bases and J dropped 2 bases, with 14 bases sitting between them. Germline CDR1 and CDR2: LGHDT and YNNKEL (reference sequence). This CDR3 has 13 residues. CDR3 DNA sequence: TGTGCCAGTGGGACTTCGCTTGCCTACGAGCAGTACTTC. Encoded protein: CASGTSLAYEQYF.

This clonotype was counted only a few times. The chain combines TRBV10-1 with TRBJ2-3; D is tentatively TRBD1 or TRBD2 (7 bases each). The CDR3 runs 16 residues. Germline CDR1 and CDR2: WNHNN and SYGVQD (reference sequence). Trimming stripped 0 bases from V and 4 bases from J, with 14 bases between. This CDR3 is CASSESGRGGADTQYF. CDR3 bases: TGCGCCAGCAGTGAGTCAGGCAGGGGGGGTGCAGATACGCAGTATTTT.

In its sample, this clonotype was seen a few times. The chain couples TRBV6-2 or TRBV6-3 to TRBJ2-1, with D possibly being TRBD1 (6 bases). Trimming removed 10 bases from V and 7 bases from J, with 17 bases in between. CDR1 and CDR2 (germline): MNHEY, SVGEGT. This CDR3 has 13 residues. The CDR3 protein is CATEFRGGNEQFF. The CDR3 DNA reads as TGTGCCACCGAATTCAGGGGCGGGAATGAGCAGTTCTTC.

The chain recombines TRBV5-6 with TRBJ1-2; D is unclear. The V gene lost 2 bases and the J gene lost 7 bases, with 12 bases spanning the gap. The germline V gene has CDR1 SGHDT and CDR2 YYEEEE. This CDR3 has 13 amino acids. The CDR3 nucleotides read TGTGCCAGCAGCTTAGCCAACGAGGGTGGCTACACCTTC. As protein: CASSLANEGGYTF.

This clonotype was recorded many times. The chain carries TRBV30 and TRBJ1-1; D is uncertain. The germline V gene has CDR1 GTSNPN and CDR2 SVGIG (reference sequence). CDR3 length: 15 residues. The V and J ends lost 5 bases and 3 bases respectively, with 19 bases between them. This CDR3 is CAWSEDPQRYTEAFF. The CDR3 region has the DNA TGTGCCTGGTCCGAGGACCCCCAGAGGTACACTGAAGCTTTCTTT. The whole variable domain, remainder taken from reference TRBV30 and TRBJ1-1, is SQTIHQWPATLVQPVGSPLSLECTVEGTSNPNLYWYRQAAGRGLQLLFYSVGIGQISSEVPQNLSASRPQDRQFILSSKKLLLSDSGFYLCAWSEDPQRYTEAFFGQGTRLTVV.

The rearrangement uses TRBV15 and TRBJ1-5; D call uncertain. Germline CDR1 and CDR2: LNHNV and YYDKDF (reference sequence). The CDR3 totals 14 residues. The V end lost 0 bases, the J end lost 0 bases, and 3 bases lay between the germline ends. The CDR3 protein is CATSRDGSNQPQHF. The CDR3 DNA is TGTGCCACCAGCAGAGACGGTAGCAATCAGCCCCAGCATTTT. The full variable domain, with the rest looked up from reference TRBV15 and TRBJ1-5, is DAMVIQNPRYQVTQFGKPVTLSCSQTLNHNVMYWYQQKSSQAPKLLFHYYDKDFNNEADTPDNFQSRRPNTSFCFLDIRSPGLGDTAMYLCATSRDGSNQPQHFGDGTRLSIL.

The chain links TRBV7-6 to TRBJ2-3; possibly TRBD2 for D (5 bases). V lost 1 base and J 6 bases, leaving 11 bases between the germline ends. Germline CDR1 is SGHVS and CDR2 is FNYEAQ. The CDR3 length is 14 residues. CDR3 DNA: TGTGCCAGCAGCTTAGGGGCGGGTAAGGATACGCAGTATTTT. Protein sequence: CASSLGAGKDTQYF.

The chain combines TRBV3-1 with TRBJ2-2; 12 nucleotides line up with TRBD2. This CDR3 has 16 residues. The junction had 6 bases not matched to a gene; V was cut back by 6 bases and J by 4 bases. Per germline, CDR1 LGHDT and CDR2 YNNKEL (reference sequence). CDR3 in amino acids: CASRPRLAGATGELFF. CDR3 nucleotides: TGTGCCAGCAGGCCTCGACTAGCGGGGGCCACCGGGGAGCTGTTTTTT.

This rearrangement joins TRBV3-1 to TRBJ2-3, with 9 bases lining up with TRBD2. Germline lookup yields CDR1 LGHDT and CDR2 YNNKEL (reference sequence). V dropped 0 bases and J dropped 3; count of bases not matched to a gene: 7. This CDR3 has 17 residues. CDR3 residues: CASSQDWSGGNTDTQYF. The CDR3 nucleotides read TGTGCCAGCAGCCAAGATTGGAGCGGGGGGAATACAGATACGCAGTATTTT.

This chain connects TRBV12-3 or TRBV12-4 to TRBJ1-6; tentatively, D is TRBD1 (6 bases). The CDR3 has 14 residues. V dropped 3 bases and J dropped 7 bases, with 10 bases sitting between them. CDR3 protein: CASSLTGPNSPLHF. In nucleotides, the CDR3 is TGTGCCAGCAGTTTGACAGGCCCAAATTCACCCCTCCACTTT.

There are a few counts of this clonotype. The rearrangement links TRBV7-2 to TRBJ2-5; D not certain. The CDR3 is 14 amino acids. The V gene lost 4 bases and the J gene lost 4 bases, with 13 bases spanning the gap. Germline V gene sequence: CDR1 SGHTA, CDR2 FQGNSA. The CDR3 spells CASSSAGIRETQYF. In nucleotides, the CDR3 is TGTGCCAGCAGCTCCGCTGGGATCAGAGAGACCCAGTACTTC.

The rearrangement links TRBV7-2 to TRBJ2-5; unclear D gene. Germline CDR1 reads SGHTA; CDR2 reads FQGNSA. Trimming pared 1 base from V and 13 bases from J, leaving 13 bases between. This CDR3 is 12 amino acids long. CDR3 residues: CASSLGEGPRYF. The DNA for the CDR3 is TGTGCCAGCAGCTTAGGAGAAGGGCCCCGGTACTTC.

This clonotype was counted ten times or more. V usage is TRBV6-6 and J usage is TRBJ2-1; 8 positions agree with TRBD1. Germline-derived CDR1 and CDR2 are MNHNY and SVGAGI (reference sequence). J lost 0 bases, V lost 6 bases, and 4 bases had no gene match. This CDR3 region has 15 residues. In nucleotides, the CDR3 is TGTGCCAGCAGCGGACAGGGAAGCTCCTACAATGAGCAGTTCTTC. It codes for CASSGQGSSYNEQFF.

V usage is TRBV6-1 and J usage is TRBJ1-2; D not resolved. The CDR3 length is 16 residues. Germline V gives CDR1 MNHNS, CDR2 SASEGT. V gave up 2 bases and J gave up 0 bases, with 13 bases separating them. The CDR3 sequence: CASSERRELTNYGYTF. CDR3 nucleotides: TGTGCCAGCAGTGAACGGCGGGAGTTAACTAACTATGGCTACACCTTC.

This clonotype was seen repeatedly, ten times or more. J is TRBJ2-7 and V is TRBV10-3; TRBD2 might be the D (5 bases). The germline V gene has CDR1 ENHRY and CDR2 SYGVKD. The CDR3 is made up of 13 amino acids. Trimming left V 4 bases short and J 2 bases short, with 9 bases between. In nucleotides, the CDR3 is TGTGCCATCAGTGCGGGATATCCCTACGAGCAGTACTTC. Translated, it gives CAISAGYPYEQYF.

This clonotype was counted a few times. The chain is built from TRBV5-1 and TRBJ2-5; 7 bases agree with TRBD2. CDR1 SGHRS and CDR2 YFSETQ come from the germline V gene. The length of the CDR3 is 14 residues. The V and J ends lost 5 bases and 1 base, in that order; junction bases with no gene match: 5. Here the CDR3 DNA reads TGCGCCAGCAGGGCGGGAGTTCTCCAAGAGACCCAGTACTTC. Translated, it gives CASRAGVLQETQYF.

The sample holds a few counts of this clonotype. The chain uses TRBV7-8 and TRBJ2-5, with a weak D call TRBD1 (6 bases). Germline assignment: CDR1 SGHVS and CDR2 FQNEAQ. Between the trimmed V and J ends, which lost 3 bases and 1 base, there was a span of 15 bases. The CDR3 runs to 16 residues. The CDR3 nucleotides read TGTGCCAGCAGCTTTTACAGGGCACGCACCCAAGAGACCCAGTACTTC. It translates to CASSFYRARTQETQYF.

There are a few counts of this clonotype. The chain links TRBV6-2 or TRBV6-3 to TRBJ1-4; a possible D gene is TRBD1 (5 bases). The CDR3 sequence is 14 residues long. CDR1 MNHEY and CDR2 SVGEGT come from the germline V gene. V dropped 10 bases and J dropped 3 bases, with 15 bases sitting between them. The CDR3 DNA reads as TGTGCCACCTACAATCGGGGGTCTAATGAAAAACTGTTTTTT. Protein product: CATYNRGSNEKLFF.

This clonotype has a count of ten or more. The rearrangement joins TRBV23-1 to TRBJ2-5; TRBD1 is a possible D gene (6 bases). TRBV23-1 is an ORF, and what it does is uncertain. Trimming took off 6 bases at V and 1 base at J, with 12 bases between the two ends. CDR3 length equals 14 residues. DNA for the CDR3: TGCGCCAGCAGGACAGGACTTCCCCAAGAGACCCAGTACTTC. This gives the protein CASRTGLPQETQYF.

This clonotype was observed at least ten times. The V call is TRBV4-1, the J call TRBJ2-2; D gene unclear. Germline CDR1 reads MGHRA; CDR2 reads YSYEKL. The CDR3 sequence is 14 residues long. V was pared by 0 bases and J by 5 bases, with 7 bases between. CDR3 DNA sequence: TGCGCCAGCAGCCAAGATTGGGTGACCGGGGAGCTGTTTTTT. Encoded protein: CASSQDWVTGELFF.

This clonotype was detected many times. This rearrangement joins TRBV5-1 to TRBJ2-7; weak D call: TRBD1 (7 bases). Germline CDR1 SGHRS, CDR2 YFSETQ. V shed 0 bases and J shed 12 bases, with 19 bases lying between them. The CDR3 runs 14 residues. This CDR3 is CASSLGSRGAMVYF. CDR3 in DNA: TGCGCCAGCAGCTTGGGAAGCAGGGGGGCGATGGTGTACTTC.